The present TCR beta chain was sequenced within a study of T-cell memory formation after mild COVID-19. General study findings and limits: SARS-CoV-2 specificity of second-wave clones peaking day 37 was unconfirmed.

V was trimmed by 4 bases and J by 1 base, leaving 11 bases between them. The CDR3 length is 14 residues. From germline, CDR1 is SGHRS and CDR2 YFSETQ. TCRdb reprocessed the 5' RACE reads with MiXCR, giving one entry per CDR3 protein. Here the sample spans about 430,000 distinct CDR3 sequences, 20% to 25% being singletons. This clonotype was seen only a few times. What it recognizes is unknown. Sequencing input: PBMCs or a T cell subset sorted from them (not recorded which). This clonotype was sampled from an adult woman who had mild COVID-19 (a few samples of this study predate the infection). Cell type and time point are not known. The chain uses TRBV5-1 and TRBJ1-1; D is ambiguous. The CDR3 reads CASSPELGNTEAFF. As DNA, the CDR3 is TGCGCCAGCAGCCCGGAATTGGGGAACACTGAAGCTTTCTTT.